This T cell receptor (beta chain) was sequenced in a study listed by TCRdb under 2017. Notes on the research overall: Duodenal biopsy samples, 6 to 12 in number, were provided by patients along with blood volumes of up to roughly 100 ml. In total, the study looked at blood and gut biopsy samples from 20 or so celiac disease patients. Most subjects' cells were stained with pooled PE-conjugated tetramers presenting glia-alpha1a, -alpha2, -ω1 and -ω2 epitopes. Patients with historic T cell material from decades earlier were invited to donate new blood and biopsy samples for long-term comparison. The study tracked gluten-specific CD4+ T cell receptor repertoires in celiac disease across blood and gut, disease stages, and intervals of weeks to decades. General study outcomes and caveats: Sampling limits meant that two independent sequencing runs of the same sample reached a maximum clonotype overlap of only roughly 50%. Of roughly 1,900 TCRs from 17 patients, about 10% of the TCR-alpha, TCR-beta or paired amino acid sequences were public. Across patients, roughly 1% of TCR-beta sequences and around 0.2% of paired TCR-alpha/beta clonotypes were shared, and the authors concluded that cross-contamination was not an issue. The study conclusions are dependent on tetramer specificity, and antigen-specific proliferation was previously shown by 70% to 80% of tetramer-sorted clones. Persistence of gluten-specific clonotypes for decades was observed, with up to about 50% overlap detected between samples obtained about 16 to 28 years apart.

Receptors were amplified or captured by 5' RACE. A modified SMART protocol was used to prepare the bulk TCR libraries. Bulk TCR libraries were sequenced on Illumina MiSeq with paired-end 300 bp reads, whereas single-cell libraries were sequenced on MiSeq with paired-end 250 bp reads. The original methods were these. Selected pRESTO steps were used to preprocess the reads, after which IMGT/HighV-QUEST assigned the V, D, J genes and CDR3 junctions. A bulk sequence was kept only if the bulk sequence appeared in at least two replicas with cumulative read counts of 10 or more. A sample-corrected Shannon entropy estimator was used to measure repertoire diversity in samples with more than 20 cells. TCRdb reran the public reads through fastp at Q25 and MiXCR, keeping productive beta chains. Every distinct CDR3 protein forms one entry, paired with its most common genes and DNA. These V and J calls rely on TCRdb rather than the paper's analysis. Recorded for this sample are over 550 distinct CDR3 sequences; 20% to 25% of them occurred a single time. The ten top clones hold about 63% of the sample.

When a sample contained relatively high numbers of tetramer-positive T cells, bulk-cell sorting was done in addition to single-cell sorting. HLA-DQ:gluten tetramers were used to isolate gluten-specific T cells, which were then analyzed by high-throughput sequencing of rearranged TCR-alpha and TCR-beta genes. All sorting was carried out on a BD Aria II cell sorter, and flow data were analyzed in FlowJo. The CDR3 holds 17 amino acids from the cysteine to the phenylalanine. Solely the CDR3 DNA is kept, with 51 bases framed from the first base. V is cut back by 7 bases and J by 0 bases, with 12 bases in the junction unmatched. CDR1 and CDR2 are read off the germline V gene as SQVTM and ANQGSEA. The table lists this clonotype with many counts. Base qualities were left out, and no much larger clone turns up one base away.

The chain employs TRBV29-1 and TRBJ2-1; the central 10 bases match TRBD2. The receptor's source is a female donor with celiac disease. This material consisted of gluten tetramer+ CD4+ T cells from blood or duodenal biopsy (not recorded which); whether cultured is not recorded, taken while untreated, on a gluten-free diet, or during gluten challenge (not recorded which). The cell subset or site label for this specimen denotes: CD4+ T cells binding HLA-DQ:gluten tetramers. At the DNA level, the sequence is TGCAGCGGGCGGGGGGAAGCGGGAGGGAGCTCCTACAATGAGCAGTTCTTC. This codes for CSGRGEAGGSSYNEQFF.